This T cell receptor (beta chain) originates from a study of beta chain features in type 1 diabetes listed by TCRdb under 2018. Background on the whole study: Patients and healthy donors did not differ in mean age, gender distribution, total cell number or subset yield. A total of around 110,000,000 sorted cells were examined across all samples, and RNA yield correlated strongly with the number of cells per subset. The study compared the TCRB repertoires of sorted circulating CD4+ T cell subsets in recently diagnosed type 1 diabetes patients with those in matched healthy donors. Regulatory and stem cell-like memory subsets were isolated from only 8 patients and roughly 8 healthy donors, whereas naive and central memory subsets came from all 28 donors.

All of the isolated RNA was reverse transcribed with the High Capacity cDNA Reverse Transcription Kit, so expressed TCRB transcripts were sequenced. Deep immunoSEQ sequencing was applied to naive, central memory and regulatory T cell samples, giving an average of roughly 3.5 million total reads per sample. Sorted cells were lysed in RLT buffer and RNA was extracted with DNase-treated RNeasy Micro or Mini kits, depending on cell number. To prevent cross-contamination, each cell subset was processed individually, whereas patient and healthy donor samples were processed jointly. The immunoSEQ multiplex PCR was used to amplify TCRB sequences from cDNA, generating 87-bp fragments that spanned the CDR3 region. Sequencing of the amplicons was done on the Illumina HiSeq platform. Concerning the study's data processing: Synthetic template baselines were used to correct PCR bias computationally, reads within Hamming distance 2 were collapsed, and singletons that could not be merged were discarded. Reads were aligned against IMGT to assign V, D and J genes, CDR3 length and insertions or deletions at six rearrangement sites. Within each subset, clonotype counts were normalized to sorted cell number, after which true diversity and Gini coefficients were computed with the tcR R package. The overlap coefficient, calculated on TCRB nucleotide sequences, was used to measure repertoire sharing. TCRdb took this table from immuneACCESS and kept in-frame rearrangements with V and J called. Such tables lack part of the clones; where checked against another copy, unresolved V genes explain under half of the gap, and the rest is unexplained. V and J calls and clone size come straight from that table; D and trimming were deduced from the DNA. The sample data list a few hundred thousand clones, and less than 15% of these were observed just once. The ten biggest clones cover 6.7% of the sample.

The CDR3 covers 14 residues, taking in both the cysteine and the phenylalanine. Only the CDR3 DNA is retained, 42 bases long and in frame from the first base. As encoded in the germline V gene, CDR1 is SGHTA while CDR2 is FQGNSA. V is shortened by 5 bases, J by 7 bases, and the region joining them spans 17 bases. A single peripheral blood draw of 95 to 150 mL on average was collected from each donor into heparinised tubes. A BD FACSAria II was used to sort naive, central memory, regulatory and stem cell-like memory CD4+ T cells with a panel that included CD45RO, CCR7, CD25, CD127, CD95 and CD27. All sorted populations exceeded 95% purity. PBMCs were isolated right away by Lymphoprep density gradient centrifugation and were stained directly, without culture. Samples were stained and sorted in pairs, with one healthy donor and one patient per experiment, so that batch effects were minimized. Remarks on this clone: Its antigen target is currently unknown. No much larger clonotype is one base removed from it; base qualities were not supplied.

Beyond this particular receptor, the publication reports: Type 1 diabetes patients showed a moderate but significant shortening of TCRB CDR3 length in all four CD4+ subsets. At VDJ recombination sites, patients with type 1 diabetes made fewer insertions and deleted more nucleotides, a pattern implying thymic rearrangement abnormalities. Because cDNA was sequenced instead of genomic DNA, highly expressing activated cells could be over-represented, though the groups showed no difference in activation or CD3 levels. PCR may preferentially amplify shorter templates, but because patient and control samples were amplified and corrected together, any resulting skew would affect both groups equally. Only small numbers of individuals were included in the HLA sub-analyses, which left unresolved whether HLA type had any influence on TCRB rearrangement. Naive, central memory and regulatory TCRB repertoires appeared to be more similar among patients than among healthy donors.

The sample was central memory CD4+ T cells from blood. The TCR was taken from a man aged 25 to 40 in good health. Recombination joined TRBV7-2 with TRBJ2-5; the best D guess is TRBD1, with 6 bases matching. The nucleotide sequence is TGTGCCAGCAGCCTCCTCAACAGGGCTGGGACCCAGTACTTC. This gives the protein CASSLLNRAGTQYF.